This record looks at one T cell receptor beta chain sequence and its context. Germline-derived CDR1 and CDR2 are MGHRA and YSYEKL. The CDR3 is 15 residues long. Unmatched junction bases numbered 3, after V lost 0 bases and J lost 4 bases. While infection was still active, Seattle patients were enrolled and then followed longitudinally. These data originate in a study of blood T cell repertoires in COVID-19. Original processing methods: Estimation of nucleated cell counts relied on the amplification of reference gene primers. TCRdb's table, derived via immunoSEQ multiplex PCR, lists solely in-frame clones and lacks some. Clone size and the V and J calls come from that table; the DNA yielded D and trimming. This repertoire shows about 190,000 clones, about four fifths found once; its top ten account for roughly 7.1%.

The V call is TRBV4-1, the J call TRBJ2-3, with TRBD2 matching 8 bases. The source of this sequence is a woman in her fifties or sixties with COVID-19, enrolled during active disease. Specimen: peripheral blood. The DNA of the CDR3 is TGCGCCAGCAGCCAAGACCGGGGGGGGTCAGATACGCAGTATTTT. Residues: CASSQDRGGSDTQYF.